This entry concerns a single T cell receptor (beta chain). In this sample, this clonotype turned up a few times. Its antigen is not yet known. No much larger clone is present one base from it, and per-base qualities are unavailable. Sequencing took place on an Illumina NovaSeq 6000. TCRalpha and TCRbeta cDNA libraries were constructed by 5'RACE with constant-segment primers, with sample barcodes and unique molecular identifiers being introduced. RNA was extracted from every sample with Trizol reagent. Amplification of the libraries took two PCR steps, and the second step added a second sample barcode plus Illumina TruSeq adapters. The libraries were sequenced on an Illumina NovaSeq using 2 x 150 bp paired-end reads. Per the original workflow: The reads were demultiplexed and collapsed into UMI-guided consensus sequences using migec v1.2.7. With mixcr v2.1.11, UMI consensuses were aligned to TRA and TRB V and J templates and assembled into clonotypes. Clonotypes were classified as expanded or contracted when called significant by both edgeR and NoisET, with noise models trained on biological replicates. For edgeR calls, a false discovery rate-adjusted p below 0.01 and a log2 fold-change threshold of 1 were applied. As an exploratory analysis of dynamics, PCA with hierarchical clustering was applied to max-normalized trajectories of the 1000 most abundant clonotypes. The CD4 or CD8 phenotype of responding clones was assigned using the separately sequenced CD4+ and CD8+ repertoires. TCRdb reworked the public reads: Q25 trimming with fastp, MiXCR clone assembly, productive beta chains retained. Each CDR3 protein gets just one entry, which takes the most common genes and DNA from the rows behind it. TCRdb, not the original authors, processed these V and J calls. The sample includes about 55,000 distinct CDR3 sequences, with 28% observed a single time. Roughly 45% of the sample is held by the ten biggest clonotypes.

The data are from a study of T-cell memory formation after mild COVID-19 (dated by TCRdb to 2020 to 2023). Regarding the study in general: TCR sequence clusters from the two donors were largely donor specific. In two donors, T-cell clones that expanded and contracted after mild COVID-19 were followed by sequencing TCRalpha and TCRbeta repertoires longitudinally. The cohort was made up of two young adult volunteers, one female and one male, who were previously healthy.

Ficoll-Paque density gradient centrifugation was used to isolate PBMCs. The CDR3 contains 16 residues, cysteine and phenylalanine counted. The sequence is cut down to CDR3 DNA, 48 bases in frame from base 1. V was cut back by 4 bases and J by 2 bases, leaving a gap of 17 bases between them. CDR1 SGDLS and CDR2 YYNGEE are derived from the germline V gene. What the study reported, not specific to this receptor: Some responding clones were found in pre-infection memory, which suggests that pre-existing cross-reactive memory T cells took part in the SARS-CoV-2 response. Clones contracting from day 15 to 85 had balanced CD4/CD8 phenotypes, while a second wave expanding from day 15 to 37 was biased towards CD4+. SARS-CoV-2 specificity of the second-wave clones peaking on day 37 was not confirmed. Contracting CD4+ clones turned up mainly in the CM and EM memory subsets, whereas EMRA was where CD8+ clones were enriched. Only two mild cases were covered by the study, and larger cohorts that include severe cases with pre-infection samples were considered necessary.

The sample comprised PBMCs or a T cell subset sorted from them (not recorded which). The rearranged segments are TRBV9 and TRBJ2-3, with a tentative D call of TRBD1 or TRBD2, each matching 6 bases. This TCR was sampled from a man aged 18 to 30 who had mild COVID-19 (a few samples of this study predate the infection). The sample titles of this study are shuffled in the database, so cell type and time point are left out; the donor was told from shared clones. This receptor carries the CDR3 CASSPSTGGITDTQYF. The DNA sequence is TGTGCCAGCAGCCCCTCGACAGGAGGGATCACAGATACGCAGTATTTT.